This T cell receptor beta chain appears in the sequencing data of a study of graft-versus-host responses after intestinal transplantation. About the study: All recipients got anti-thymocyte globulin induction, then tacrolimus and steroids for 2 to 4 years.

The V and J ends lost 3 bases and 0 bases respectively, with 12 bases between them. The CDR3 contains 16 residues. The germline V gene has CDR1 WSHSY and CDR2 SAAADI. Sequencing used immunoSEQ multiplex PCR; TCRdb keeps in-frame clones, though not all of them. The data hold fewer than 11,000 clones, with 85% to 95% observed a single time. Study outcomes and limitations: Recipient bone marrow held GvH clones, some seen earlier in ileum or blood. The study found high graft-versus-host to host-versus-graft clonal ratios in allografts of patients with graft-donor T cell macrochimerism.

This clone occurred once. No antigen is known for it. This specimen consisted of PBMCs, obtained about 70 days after transplant. This chain connects TRBV10-2 to TRBJ2-1, with D uncertain. The clonotype originates from a human patient who received an intestinal transplant, so some T cells may come from the graft donor. The CDR3 DNA reads TGCGCCAGCAGTGACCTAAAACGCTTCTCCTACAATGAGCAGTTCTTC. As protein: CASSDLKRFSYNEQFF.